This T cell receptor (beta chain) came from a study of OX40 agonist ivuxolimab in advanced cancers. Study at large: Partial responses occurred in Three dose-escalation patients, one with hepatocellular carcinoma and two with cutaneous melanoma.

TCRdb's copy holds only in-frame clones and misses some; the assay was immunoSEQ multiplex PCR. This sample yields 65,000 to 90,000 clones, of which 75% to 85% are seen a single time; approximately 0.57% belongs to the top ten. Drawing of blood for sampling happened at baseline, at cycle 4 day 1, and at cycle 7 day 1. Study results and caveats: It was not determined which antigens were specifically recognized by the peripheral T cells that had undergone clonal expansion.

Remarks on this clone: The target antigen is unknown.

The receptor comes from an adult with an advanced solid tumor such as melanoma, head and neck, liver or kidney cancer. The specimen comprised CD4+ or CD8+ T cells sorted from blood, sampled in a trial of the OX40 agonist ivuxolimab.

CDR3: CASSTRTGLDEQFF. The DNA of the CDR3 is TGTGCCAGCAGCACTCGGACAGGGCTCGATGAGCAGTTCTTC. The chain has TRBV5-6 and TRBJ2-1; 8 nucleotides agree with TRBD1. The germline V gene has CDR1 SGHDT and CDR2 YYEEEE. The V segment lost 4 bases and the J segment 8 bases; nucleotides outside the gene matches: 8. The CDR3 length is 14 residues. The full variable domain, in which reference TRBV5-6 and TRBJ2-1 provide the parts outside the CDR3, is DAGVTQSPTHLIKTRGQQVTLRCSPKSGHDTVSWYQQALGQGPQFIFQYYEEEERQRGNFPDRFSGHQFPNYSSELNVNALLLGDSALYLCASSTRTGLDEQFFGPGTRLTVL.